These T cell receptor beta chains were read from a single sample in a study of human T cells and chemical hapten exposure. TCRdb re-called the RACE reads through MiXCR, storing one row per CDR3 protein. The sample holds fewer than 85,000 distinct CDR3 sequences, approximately 8% seen once. Material for sequencing was whole blood. The receptors originated from a male donor in good health. Some clones in this sample may be carry-over from other donors' samples. Both conserved end residues are trimmed from each CDR3.

V gene: TRBV12-3/TRBV12-4
CDR3 protein: ASSLRPDRVEMNTEAF

V gene: TRBV25-1
CDR3 protein: ASSERGGVGGYT

V gene: TRBV6-5
CDR3 protein: ASSLRRGVAGANVLT

V gene: TRBV5-4
CDR3 protein: ASSLGTGQGFYNSPLH

V gene: TRBV3-1
CDR3 protein: ASSHWLAGGTDTQY

V gene: TRBV25-1
CDR3 protein: ASSESSVGQGAYEQY

V gene: TRBV6-5
CDR3 protein: ASSSDMGHSGNTIY

V gene: TRBV19
CDR3 protein: ASSRGDTEAF

V gene: TRBV7-8
CDR3 protein: ASSTRQGLNTEAF

V gene: TRBV6-5
CDR3 protein: ASRSRGTQETQY

V gene: TRBV28
CDR3 protein: ASSLEGPYGYT

V gene: TRBV10-3
CDR3 protein: AISDQDFSYEQY

V gene: TRBV29-1
CDR3 protein: SVDGTSGKYEQF

V gene: TRBV5-1
CDR3 protein: ASSHSAKNIQY

V gene: TRBV6-6
CDR3 protein: ASTRDYEQY

V gene: TRBV6-1
CDR3 protein: ASTVHPDYEQY

V gene: TRBV2
CDR3 protein: ASSESYTDTQY

V gene: TRBV12-3/TRBV12-4
CDR3 protein: ASSPGGGNIQY